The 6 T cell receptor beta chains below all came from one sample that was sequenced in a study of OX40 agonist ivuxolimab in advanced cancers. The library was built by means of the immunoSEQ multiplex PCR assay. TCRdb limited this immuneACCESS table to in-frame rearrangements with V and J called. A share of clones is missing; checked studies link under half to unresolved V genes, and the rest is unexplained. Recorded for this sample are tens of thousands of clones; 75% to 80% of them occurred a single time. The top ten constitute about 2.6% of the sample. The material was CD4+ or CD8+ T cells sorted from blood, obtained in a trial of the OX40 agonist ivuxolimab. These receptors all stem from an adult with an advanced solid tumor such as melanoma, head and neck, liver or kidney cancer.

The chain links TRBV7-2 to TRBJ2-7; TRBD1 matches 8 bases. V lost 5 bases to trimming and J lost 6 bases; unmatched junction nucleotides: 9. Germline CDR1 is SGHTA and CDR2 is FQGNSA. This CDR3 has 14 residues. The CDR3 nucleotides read TGTGCCAGCAGCGGGGACAGGTTTAGATCCGAGCAGTACTTC. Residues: CASSGDRFRSEQYF.

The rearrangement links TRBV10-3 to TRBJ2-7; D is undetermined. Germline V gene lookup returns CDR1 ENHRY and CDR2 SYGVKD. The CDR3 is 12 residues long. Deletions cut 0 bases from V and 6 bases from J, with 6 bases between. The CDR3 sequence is CAISESQGEQYF. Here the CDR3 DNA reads TGTGCCATCAGTGAGTCCCAAGGCGAGCAGTACTTC.

CDR3 in DNA: TGTGCCAGCAGTTCCGGACAGGGCGCAAACTATGGCTACACCTTC. As protein: CASSSGQGANYGYTF. This sequence joins TRBV7-9 and TRBJ1-2; 8 bases map to TRBD1. This CDR3 has 15 residues. The V gene end was trimmed by 6 bases and the J gene end by 2 bases; junction bases not matched to a gene: 8. Germline V gene sequence: CDR1 SEHNR, CDR2 FQNEAQ (reference sequence).

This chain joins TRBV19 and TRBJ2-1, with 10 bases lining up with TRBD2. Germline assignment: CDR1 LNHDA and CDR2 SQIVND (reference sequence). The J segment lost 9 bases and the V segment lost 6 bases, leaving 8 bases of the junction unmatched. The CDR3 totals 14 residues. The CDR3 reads CASRGVAGGSEQFF. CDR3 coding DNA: TGTGCCAGTAGAGGGGTAGCGGGAGGTAGTGAGCAGTTCTTC.

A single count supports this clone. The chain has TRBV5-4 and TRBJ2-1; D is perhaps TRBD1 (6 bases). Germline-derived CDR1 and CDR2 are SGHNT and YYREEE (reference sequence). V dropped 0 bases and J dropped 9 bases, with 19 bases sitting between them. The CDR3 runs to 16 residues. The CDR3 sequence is CASSLAGIGQKSEQFF. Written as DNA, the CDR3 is TGTGCCAGCAGCTTGGCGGGTATAGGACAGAAGTCTGAGCAGTTCTTC.

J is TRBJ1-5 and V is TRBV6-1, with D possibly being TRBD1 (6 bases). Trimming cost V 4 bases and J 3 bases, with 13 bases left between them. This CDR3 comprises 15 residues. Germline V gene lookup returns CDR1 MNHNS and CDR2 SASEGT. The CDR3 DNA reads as TGTGCCAGCAGTGTACAAACAGGGTACAATCAGCCCCAGCATTTT. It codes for CASSVQTGYNQPQHF.